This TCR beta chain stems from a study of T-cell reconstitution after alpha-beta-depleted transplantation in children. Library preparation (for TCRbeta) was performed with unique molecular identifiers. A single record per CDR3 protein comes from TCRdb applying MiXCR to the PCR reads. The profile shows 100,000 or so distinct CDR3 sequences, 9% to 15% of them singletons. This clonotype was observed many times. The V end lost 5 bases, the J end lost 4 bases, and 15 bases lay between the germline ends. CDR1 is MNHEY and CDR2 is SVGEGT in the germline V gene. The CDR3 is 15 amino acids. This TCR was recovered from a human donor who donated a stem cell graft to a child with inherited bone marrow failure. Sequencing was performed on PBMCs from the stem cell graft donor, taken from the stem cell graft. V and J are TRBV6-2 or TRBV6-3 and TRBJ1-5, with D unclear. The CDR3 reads CASSTTGRRNQPQHF. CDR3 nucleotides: TGTGCCAGCAGTACCACTGGACGGCGAAATCAGCCCCAGCATTTT.